Described below is a single T cell receptor beta chain sequence and its context. What it recognizes is unknown. This sample is part of a study of T cells in Graves' hyperthyroidism and ophthalmopathy. Investigators excluded patients with uncontrolled infection, other autoimmune disease, pregnancy or lactation. TCR beta CDR3 sequences were amplified from RNA transcripts. The HTBI primer set served for first-round RT-PCR of the TCR CDR3. TCRdb itself ran the multiplex PCR reads through MiXCR, one entry per CDR3 protein. This sample has approximately 700,000 distinct CDR3 sequences, with 45% found just once. Study findings and constraints: Ophthalmopathy, which appeared later, was predicted by the model a median roughly 6.4 months before onset. Researchers found most expanded thyroid clonotypes above 0.001 in blood as well.

V was clipped by 5 bases and J by 4 bases; unmatched bases: 8. Germline V gene data show CDR1 as SGHTA and CDR2 as FQGNSA. This CDR3 spans 14 amino acids. This chain uses TRBV7-2 with TRBJ2-7, with 7 positions matching TRBD2. Sequenced sample: peripheral blood or thyroid tissue (not recorded which). This clonotype was sampled from an adult man with Graves' disease, either hyperthyroidism or ophthalmopathy (not recorded which). The CDR3 bases are TGTGCCAGCAGCGGCGGGCTAGCGGCATACGAGCAGTACTTC. It yields the protein CASSGGLAAYEQYF.